This T cell receptor (beta chain) was identified during a study of CD8+ T cells in alopecia areata. Findings and limits, study-wide: Lesional scalp exceeded normal scalp in clonality, especially in alopecia totalis/universalis. Scalp clonality and expanded CD8+ clones among the top 100 were significantly decreased by tofacitinib.

About this clone: The antigen is not known.

Treatment in this sample: oral pan-JAK inhibitor, 5-10 mg twice daily. Punch biopsies of lesional scalp, plus peripheral blood, were taken from alopecia areata patients. After isolation, RNA underwent reverse transcription to generate cDNA as the sequencing template. The method was immunoSEQ multiplex PCR; TCRdb's version includes in-frame clones alone and lacks a portion of them. The data hold more than 150,000 clones, with 45% to 75% observed a single time. Germline CDR1 MNHEY, CDR2 SMNVEV (reference sequence). Trimming at V came to 2 bases and at J to 0 bases, leaving 1 base not matched to a gene. The CDR3 runs 15 residues.

The V gene is TRBV27, the J gene TRBJ2-1; the match to TRBD1 covers 7 bases. Source: CD4+ T cells sorted from blood, taken at week 4, from a patient treated with tofacitinib. This receptor was identified in a human donor with alopecia areata. The CDR3 sequence: CASSLRQGSYNEQFF. The CDR3 bases are TGTGCCAGCAGTTTACGACAGGGCTCCTACAATGAGCAGTTCTTC.